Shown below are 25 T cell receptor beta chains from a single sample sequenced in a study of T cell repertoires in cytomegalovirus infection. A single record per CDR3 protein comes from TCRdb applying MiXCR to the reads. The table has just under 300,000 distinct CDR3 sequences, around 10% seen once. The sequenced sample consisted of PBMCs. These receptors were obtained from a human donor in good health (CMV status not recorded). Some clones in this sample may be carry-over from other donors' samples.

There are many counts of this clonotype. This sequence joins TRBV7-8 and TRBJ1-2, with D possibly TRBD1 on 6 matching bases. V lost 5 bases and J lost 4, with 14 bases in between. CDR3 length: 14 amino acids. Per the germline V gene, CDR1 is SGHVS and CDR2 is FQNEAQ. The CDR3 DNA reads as TGTGCCAGCAGCGACAGGACAGTTTCCTATGGCTACACCTTC. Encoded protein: CASSDRTVSYGYTF.

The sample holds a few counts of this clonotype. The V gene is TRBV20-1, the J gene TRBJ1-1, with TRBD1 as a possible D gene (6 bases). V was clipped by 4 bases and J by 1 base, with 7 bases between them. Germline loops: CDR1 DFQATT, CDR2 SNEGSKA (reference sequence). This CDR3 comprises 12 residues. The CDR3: CSATQGNTEAFF. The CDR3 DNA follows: TGCAGTGCTACACAGGGGAACACTGAAGCTTTCTTT.

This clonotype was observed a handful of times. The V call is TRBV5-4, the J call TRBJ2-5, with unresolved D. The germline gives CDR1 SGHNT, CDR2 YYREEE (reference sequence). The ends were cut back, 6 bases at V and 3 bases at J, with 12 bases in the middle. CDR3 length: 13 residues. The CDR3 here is CASNQASEETQYF. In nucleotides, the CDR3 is TGTGCCAGCAACCAGGCGTCGGAAGAGACCCAGTACTTC.

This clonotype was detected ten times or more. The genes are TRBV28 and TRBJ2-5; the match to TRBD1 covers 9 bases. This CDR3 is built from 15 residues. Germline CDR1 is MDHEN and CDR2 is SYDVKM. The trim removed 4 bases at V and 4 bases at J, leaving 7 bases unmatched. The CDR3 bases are TGTGCCAGCAGTTCCAACAGGGGGCGGGTAGAGACCCAGTACTTC. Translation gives CASSSNRGRVETQYF.

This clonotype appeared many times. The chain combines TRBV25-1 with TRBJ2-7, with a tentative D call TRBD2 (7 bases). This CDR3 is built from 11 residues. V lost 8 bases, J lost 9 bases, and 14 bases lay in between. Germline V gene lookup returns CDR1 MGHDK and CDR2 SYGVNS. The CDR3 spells CASLSGGRQYV. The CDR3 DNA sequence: TGTGCCAGCCTATCGGGGGGCCGGCAGTACGTC.

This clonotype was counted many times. Written as DNA, the CDR3 is TGTGCCAGCAGTGATCGACAGCGTAATCAGCCCCAGCATTTT. Its translation is CASSDRQRNQPQHF. The rearrangement links TRBV7-2 to TRBJ1-5; D might be TRBD1 (5 bases). The CDR3 length is 14 residues. V was shortened by 6 bases and J by 4 bases, with 13 bases between the two germline ends. Germline CDR1 is SGHTA and CDR2 is FQGNSA.

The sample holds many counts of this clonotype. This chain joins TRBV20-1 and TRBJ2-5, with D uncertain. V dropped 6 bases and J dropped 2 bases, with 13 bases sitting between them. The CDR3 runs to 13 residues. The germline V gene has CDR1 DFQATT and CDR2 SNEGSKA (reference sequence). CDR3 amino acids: CSALRTDQETQYF. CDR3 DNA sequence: TGCAGTGCCCTGCGTACAGATCAAGAGACCCAGTACTTC.

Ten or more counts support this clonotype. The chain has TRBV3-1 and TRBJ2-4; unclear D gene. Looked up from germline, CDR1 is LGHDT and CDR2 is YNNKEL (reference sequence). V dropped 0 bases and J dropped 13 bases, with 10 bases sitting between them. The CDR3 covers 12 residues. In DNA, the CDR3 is TGTGCCAGCAGCCAAGATACCATCGACCAGTACTTC. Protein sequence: CASSQDTIDQYF. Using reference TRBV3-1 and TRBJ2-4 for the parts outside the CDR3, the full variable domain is DTAVSQTPKYLVTQMGNDKSIKCEQNLGHDTMYWYKQDSKKFLKIMFSYNNKELIINETVPNRFSPKSPDKAHLNLHINSLELGDSAVYFCASSQDTIDQYFGAGTRLSVL.

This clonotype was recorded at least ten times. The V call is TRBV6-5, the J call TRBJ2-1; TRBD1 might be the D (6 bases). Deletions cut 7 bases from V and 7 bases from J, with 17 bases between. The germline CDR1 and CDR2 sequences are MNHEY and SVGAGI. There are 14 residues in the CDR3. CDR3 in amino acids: CASTSAAGANEQFF. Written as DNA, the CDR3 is TGTGCCAGCACCTCCGCCGCAGGGGCGAATGAGCAGTTCTTC.

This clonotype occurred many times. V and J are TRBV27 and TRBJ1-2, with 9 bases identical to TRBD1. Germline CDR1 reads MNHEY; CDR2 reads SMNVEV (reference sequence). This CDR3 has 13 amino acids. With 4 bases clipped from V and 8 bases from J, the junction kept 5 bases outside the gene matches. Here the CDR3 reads CASSYADRGGYTF. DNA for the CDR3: TGTGCCAGCAGTTATGCGGACAGGGGCGGCTACACCTTC.

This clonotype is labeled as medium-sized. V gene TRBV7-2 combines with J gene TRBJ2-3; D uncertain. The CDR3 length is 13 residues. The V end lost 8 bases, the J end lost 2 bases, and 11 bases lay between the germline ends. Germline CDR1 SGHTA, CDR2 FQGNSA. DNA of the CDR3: TGTGCCAGCGGGCTTACATTCACAGATACGCAGTATTTT. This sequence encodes CASGLTFTDTQYF.

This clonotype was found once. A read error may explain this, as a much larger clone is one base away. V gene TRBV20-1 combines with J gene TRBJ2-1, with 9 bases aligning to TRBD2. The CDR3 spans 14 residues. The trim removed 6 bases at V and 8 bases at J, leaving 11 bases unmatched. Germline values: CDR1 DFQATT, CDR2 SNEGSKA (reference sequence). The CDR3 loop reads CSATGPAGGDEQFF. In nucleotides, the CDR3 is TGCAGTGCCACTGGACCAGCGGGGGGTGATGAGCAGTTCTTC.

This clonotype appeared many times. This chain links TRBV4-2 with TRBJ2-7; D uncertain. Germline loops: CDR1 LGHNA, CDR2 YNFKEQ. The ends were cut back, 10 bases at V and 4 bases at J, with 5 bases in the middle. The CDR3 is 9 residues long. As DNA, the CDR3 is TGTGCCACCACTTACGAGCAGTACGTC. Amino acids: CATTYEQYV.

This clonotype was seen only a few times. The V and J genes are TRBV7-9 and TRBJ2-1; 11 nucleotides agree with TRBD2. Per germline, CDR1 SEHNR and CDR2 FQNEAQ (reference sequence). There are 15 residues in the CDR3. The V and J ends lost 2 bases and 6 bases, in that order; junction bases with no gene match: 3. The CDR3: CASSLPLAGANEQFF. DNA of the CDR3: TGTGCCAGCAGCTTACCACTAGCGGGGGCCAATGAGCAGTTCTTC.

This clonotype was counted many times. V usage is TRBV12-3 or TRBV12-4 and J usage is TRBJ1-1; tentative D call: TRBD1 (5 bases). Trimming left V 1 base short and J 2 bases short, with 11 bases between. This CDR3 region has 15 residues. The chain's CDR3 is CASSLDDRQNTEAFF. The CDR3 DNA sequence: TGTGCCAGCAGTTTAGATGACAGACAAAACACTGAAGCTTTCTTT.

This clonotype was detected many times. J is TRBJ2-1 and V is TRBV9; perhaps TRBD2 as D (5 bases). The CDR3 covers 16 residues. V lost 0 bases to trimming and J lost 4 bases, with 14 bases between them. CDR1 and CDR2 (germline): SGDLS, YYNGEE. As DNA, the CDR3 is TGTGCCAGCAGCGTAGAGGCTAGCCCGACTTACAATGAGCAGTTCTTC. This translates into CASSVEASPTYNEQFF.

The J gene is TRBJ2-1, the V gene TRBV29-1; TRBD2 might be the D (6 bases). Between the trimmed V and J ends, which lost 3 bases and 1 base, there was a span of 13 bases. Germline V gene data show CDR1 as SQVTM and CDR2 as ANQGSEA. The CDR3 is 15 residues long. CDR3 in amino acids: CSVEGSSGSYNEQFF. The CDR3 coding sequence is TGCAGCGTTGAGGGGAGTAGCGGTTCCTACAATGAGCAGTTCTTC.

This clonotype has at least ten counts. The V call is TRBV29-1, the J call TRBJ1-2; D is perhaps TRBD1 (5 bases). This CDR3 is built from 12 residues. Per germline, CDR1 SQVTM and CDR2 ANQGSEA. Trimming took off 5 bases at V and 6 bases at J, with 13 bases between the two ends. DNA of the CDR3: TGCAGCGTTTATTGGGGCTTCGATGGCTACACCTTC. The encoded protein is CSVYWGFDGYTF.

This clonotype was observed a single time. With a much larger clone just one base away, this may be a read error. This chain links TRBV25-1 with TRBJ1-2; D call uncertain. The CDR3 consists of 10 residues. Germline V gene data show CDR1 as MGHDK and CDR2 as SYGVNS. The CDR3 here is CAGSEHGYTF. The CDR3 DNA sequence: TGTGCCGGCAGTGAGCATGGCTACACCTTC.

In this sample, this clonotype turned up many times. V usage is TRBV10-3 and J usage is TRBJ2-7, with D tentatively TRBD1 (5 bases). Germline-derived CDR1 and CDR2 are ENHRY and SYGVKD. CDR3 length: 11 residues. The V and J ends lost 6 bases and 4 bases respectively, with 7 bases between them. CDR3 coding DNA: TGTGCCATCAGCGGACATTACGAGCAGTACTTC. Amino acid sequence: CAISGHYEQYF.

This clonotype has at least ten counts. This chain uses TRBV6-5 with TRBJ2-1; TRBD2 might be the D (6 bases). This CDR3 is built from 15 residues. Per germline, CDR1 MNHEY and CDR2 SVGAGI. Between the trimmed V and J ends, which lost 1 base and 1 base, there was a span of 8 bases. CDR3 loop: CASSYYGGSYNEQFF. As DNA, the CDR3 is TGTGCCAGCAGTTACTACGGGGGATCCTACAATGAGCAGTTCTTC.

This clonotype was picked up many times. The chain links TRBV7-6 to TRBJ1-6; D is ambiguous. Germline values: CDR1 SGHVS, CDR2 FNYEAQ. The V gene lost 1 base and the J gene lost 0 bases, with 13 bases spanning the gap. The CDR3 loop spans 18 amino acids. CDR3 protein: CASSLGVDRGSYNSPLHF. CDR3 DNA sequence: TGTGCCAGCAGCTTAGGGGTGGACCGGGGCTCCTATAATTCACCCCTCCACTTT.

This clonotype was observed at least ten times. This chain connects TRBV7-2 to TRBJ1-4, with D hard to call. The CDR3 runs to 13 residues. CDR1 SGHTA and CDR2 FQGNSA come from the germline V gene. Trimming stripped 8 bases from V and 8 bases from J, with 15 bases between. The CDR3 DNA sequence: TGTGCCAGCCAGACTACGGGTTCGGAAAAACTGTTTTTT. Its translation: CASQTTGSEKLFF.

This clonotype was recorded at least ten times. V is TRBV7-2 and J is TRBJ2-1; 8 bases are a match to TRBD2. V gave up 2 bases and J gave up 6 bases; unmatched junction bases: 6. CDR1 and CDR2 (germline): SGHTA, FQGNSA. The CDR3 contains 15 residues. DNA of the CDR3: TGTGCCAGCAGCTTATACCGGGGGGGCCTCAATGAGCAGTTCTTC. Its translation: CASSLYRGGLNEQFF.

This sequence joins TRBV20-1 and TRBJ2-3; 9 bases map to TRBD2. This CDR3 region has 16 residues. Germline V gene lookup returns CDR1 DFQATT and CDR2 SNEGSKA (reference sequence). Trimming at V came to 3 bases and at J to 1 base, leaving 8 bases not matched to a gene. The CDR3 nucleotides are TGCAGTGCTAGCGGGGGCGGGGGGGGGGGCACAGATACGCAGTATTTT. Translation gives CSASGGGGGGTDTQYF.